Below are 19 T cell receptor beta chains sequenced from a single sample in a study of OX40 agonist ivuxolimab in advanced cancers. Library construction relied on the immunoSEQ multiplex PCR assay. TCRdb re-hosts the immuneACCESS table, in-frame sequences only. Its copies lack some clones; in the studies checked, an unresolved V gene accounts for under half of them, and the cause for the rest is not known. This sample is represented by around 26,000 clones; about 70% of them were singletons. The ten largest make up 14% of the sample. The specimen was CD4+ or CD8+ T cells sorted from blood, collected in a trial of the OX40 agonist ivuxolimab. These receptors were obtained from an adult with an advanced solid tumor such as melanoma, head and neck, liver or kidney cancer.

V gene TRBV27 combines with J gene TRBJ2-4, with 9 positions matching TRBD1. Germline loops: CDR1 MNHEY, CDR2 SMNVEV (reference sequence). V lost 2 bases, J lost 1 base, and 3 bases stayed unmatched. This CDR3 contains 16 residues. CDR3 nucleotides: TGTGCCAGCAGTTTAACCGGGACAGGGGCCAAAAACATTCAGTACTTC. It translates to CASSLTGTGAKNIQYF.

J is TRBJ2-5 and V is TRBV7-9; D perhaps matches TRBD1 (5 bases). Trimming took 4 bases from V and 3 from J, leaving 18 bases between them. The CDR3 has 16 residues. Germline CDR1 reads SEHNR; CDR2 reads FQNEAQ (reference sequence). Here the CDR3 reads CASSSAQQLTEETQYF. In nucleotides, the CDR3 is TGTGCCAGCAGCTCAGCCCAGCAGTTGACAGAAGAGACCCAGTACTTC.

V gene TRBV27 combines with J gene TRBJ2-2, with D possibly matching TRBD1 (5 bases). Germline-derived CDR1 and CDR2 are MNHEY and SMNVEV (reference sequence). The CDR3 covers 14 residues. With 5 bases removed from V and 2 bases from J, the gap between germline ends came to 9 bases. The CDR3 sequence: CASSSRANTGELFF. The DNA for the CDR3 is TGTGCCAGCAGTAGCAGGGCTAACACCGGGGAGCTGTTTTTT.

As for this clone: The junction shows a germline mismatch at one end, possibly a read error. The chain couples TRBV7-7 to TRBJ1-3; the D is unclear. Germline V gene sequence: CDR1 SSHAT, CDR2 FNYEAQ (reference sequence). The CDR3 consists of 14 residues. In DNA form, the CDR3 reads TGTGCTAGCAGCTTAGGTCCTCCCGGAAACACCATATATTTT. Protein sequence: CASSLGPPGNTIYF.

The CDR3 here is CASSYSWDEMNTEAFF. CDR3 coding DNA: TGTGCCAGCAGTTACTCTTGGGACGAGATGAACACTGAAGCTTTCTTT. The chain employs TRBV6-5 and TRBJ1-1; D may be TRBD1 (5 bases). Trimming stripped 0 bases from V and 0 bases from J, with 11 bases between. The CDR3 is 16 amino acids. The V gene's germline CDR1 is MNHEY and CDR2 SVGAGI.

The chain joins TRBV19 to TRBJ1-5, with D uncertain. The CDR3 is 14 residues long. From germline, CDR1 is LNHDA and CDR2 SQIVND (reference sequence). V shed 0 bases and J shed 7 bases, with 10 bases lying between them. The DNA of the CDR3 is TGTGCCAGTAGTATAGATGCGGGAGGGCAGCCCCAGCATTTT. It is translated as CASSIDAGGQPQHF.

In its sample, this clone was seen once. The CDR3 DNA is TGTGCCAGCAGTTTGGCGGTATCGAGCTCCTACAATGAGCAGTTCTTC. Translation gives CASSLAVSSSYNEQFF. This rearrangement joins TRBV28 to TRBJ2-1, with D unresolved. The CDR3 totals 16 residues. Germline V lookup: CDR1 MDHEN, CDR2 SYDVKM. V was shortened by 3 bases and J by 0 bases, with 12 bases between the two germline ends.

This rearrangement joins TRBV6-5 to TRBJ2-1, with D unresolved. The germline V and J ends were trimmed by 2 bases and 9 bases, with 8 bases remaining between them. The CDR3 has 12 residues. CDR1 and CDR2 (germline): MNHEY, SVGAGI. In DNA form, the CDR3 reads TGTGCCAGCAGTTACCCCGACCCTGAGCAGTTCTTC. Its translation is CASSYPDPEQFF.

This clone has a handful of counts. CDR3 region: CASSVGGNYGYTF. DNA for the CDR3: TGTGCCAGCAGTGTAGGGGGGAACTATGGCTACACCTTC. The V gene is TRBV2, the J gene TRBJ1-2, with a tentative D call TRBD1 (6 bases). The germline V and J ends were trimmed by 4 bases and 2 bases, with 8 bases remaining between them. CDR1 is SNHLY and CDR2 is FYNNEI in the germline V gene. This CDR3 has 13 residues. The whole variable domain, remainder taken from reference TRBV2 and TRBJ1-2, is EPEVTQTPSHQVTQMGQEVILRCVPISNHLYFYWYRQILGQKVEFLVSFYNNEISEKSEIFDDQFSVERPDGSNFTLKIRSTKLEDSAMYFCASSVGGNYGYTFGSGTRLTVV.

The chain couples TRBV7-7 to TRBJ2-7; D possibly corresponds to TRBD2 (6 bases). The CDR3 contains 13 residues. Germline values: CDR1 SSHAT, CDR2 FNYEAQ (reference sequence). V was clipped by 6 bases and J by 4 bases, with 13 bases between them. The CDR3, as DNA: TGTGCCAGCAGTCCCGCGACTAGTTACGAGCAGTACTTC. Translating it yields CASSPATSYEQYF. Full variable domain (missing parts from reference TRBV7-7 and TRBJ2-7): GAGVSQSPRYKVTKRGQDVTLRCDPISSHATLYWYQQALGQGPEFLTYFNYEAQPDKSGLPSDRFSAERPEGSISTLTIQRTEQRDSAMYRCASSPATSYEQYFGPGTRLTVT.

The CDR3, as DNA: TGTGCCAGCAGTTCAACCGGGACAGGGGGCTATGGCTACACCTTC. Translation: CASSSTGTGGYGYTF. The chain has TRBV28 and TRBJ1-2; 11 bases are a match to TRBD1. CDR3 length: 15 amino acids. Looked up from germline, CDR1 is MDHEN and CDR2 is SYDVKM. V was clipped by 4 bases and J by 4 bases; unmatched bases: 5.

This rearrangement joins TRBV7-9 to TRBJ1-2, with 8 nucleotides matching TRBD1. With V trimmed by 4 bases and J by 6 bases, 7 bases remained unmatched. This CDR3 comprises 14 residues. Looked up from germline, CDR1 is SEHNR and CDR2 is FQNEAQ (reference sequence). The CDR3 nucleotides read TGTGCCAGCAGCTATGGACAGGGATTGCATGGCTACACCTTC. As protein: CASSYGQGLHGYTF.

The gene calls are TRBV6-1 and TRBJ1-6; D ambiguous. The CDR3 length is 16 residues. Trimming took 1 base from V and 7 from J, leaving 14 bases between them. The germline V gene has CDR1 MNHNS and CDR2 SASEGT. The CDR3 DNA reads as TGTGCCAGCAGTGAAGAAAATGGACGGCTAAATTCACCCCTCCACTTT. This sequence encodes CASSEENGRLNSPLHF.

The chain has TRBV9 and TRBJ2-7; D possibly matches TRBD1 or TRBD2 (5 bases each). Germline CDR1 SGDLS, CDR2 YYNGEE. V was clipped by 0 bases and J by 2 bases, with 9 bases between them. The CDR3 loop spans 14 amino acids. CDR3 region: CASSVEGRTYEQYF. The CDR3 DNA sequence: TGTGCCAGCAGCGTAGAGGGACGAACCTACGAGCAGTACTTC.

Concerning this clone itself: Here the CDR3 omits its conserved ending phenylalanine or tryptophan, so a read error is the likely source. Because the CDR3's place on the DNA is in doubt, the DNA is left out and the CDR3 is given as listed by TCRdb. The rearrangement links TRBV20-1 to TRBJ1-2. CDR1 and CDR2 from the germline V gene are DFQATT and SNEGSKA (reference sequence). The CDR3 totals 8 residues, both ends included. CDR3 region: CSARVERK.

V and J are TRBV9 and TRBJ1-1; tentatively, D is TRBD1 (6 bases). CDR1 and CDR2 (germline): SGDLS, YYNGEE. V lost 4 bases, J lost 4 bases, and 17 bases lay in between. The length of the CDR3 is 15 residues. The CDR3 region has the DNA TGTGCCAGCAGCCCATCCGGGGGCGTTAGCACTGAAGCTTTCTTT. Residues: CASSPSGGVSTEAFF.

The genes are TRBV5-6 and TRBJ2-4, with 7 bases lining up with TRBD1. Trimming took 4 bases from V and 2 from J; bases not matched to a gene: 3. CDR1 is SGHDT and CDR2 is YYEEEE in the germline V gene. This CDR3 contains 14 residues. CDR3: CASSAQGPKNIQYF. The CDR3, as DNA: TGTGCCAGCAGCGCACAGGGGCCCAAAAACATTCAGTACTTC. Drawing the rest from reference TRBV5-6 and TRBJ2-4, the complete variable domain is DAGVTQSPTHLIKTRGQQVTLRCSPKSGHDTVSWYQQALGQGPQFIFQYYEEEERQRGNFPDRFSGHQFPNYSSELNVNALLLGDSALYLCASSAQGPKNIQYFGAGTRLSVL.

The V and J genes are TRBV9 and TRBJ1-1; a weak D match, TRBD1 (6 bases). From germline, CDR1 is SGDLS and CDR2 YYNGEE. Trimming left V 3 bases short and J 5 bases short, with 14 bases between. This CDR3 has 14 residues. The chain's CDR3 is CASSAGVGKTEAFF. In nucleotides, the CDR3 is TGTGCCAGCAGCGCAGGGGTCGGAAAAACTGAAGCTTTCTTT.

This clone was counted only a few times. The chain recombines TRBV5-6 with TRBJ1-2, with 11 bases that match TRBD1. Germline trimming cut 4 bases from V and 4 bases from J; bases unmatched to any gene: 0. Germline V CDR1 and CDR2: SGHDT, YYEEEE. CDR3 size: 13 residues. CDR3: CASSGTGGYGYTF. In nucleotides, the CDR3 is TGTGCCAGCAGCGGGACAGGGGGCTATGGCTACACCTTC.